This is a list of T cell receptor beta chains from one sample in a study of T cells after yellow fever vaccination. TCRdb re-called the 5' RACE reads with MiXCR, one entry per CDR3 protein. The data hold around 550,000 distinct CDR3 sequences, with about a fifth observed a single time. The sequencing used PBMCs, collected 15 days after the yellow fever booster vaccination. The receptors shown here come from a young man who received the YFV17D yellow fever vaccine. Each CDR3 is given with its conserved first and last residue. The order of the fields is CDR3 protein, CDR3 DNA, J gene, clone size, V gene, D gene. A D gene is named only where the DNA matches it firmly. Part of the rows lack a size; the others show once, few, many or a class for expanded clones.

CDR3: CASSDRDNSPLHF
DNA: TGTGCCAGCTCCGACAGAGATAATTCACCCCTCCACTTT
J: TRBJ1-6
size: .
V: TRBV18
D: .

CDR3: CASSPLGLNTGELFF
DNA: TGTGCCAGCTCACCATTGGGTTTGAACACCGGGGAGCTGTTTTTT
J: TRBJ2-2
size: few
V: TRBV18
D: .

CDR3: CASSLGLAGVVNEQFF
DNA: TGTGCCAGCAGTTTAGGTCTAGCGGGAGTAGTGAATGAGCAGTTCTTC
J: TRBJ2-1
size: .
V: TRBV27
D: TRBD2

CDR3: CASSSIHQRPIYEQYF
DNA: TGTGCCAGCAGCTCCATTCATCAGAGACCTATCTACGAGCAGTACTTC
J: TRBJ2-7
size: few
V: TRBV5-5
D: .

CDR3: CAISDWTSGSDNEQFF
DNA: TGTGCCATCAGTGATTGGACTAGCGGGAGTGACAATGAGCAGTTCTTC
J: TRBJ2-1
size: .
V: TRBV10-3
D: TRBD2

CDR3: CASRQTSGQINEQFF
DNA: TGTGCCAGCAGGCAAACTAGCGGGCAAATAAATGAGCAGTTCTTC
J: TRBJ2-1
size: few
V: TRBV2
D: TRBD2

CDR3: CASSQDSGYNEQFF
DNA: TGTGCCAGTAGTCAGGATAGCGGTTACAATGAGCAGTTCTTC
J: TRBJ2-1
size: .
V: TRBV19
D: .

CDR3: CAISPSGDTQYF
DNA: TGTGCCATCAGTCCTTCCGGTGATACGCAGTATTTT
J: TRBJ2-3
size: .
V: TRBV10-3
D: .

CDR3: CSARVPGENTIYF
DNA: TGCAGTGCTAGAGTACCGGGGGAAAACACCATATATTTT
J: TRBJ1-3
size: few
V: TRBV20-1
D: .

CDR3: CASSEQIQETQYF
DNA: TGTGCCAGTAGTGAACAAATTCAAGAGACCCAGTACTTC
J: TRBJ2-5
size: .
V: TRBV19
D: .

CDR3: CASSSSTANYGYTF
DNA: TGTGCCAGCAGTTCTTCTACAGCTAACTATGGCTACACCTTC
J: TRBJ1-2
size: few
V: TRBV12-3/TRBV12-4
D: .

CDR3: CASSVGGELLGYTF
DNA: TGTGCCAGCAGCGTAGGCGGAGAATTACTTGGCTACACCTTC
J: TRBJ1-2
size: few
V: TRBV9
D: .

CDR3: CASSASGRLDEQYF
DNA: TGTGCCAGCAGTGCTAGCGGGAGGTTGGACGAGCAGTACTTC
J: TRBJ2-7
size: few
V: TRBV6-1
D: TRBD2

CDR3: CASSSGGIQETQYF
DNA: TGCGCCAGCAGCTCTGGGGGGATCCAAGAGACCCAGTACTTC
J: TRBJ2-5
size: .
V: TRBV5-1
D: .

CDR3: CASSIRRASGSIPDTQYF
DNA: TGTGCCAGCAGTATAAGAAGGGCTAGCGGGAGTATCCCGGATACGCAGTATTTT
J: TRBJ2-3
size: few
V: TRBV11-2
D: TRBD2

CDR3: CASSPRGSMRTDTQYF
DNA: TGTGCCAGCAGTCCCAGGGGTAGTATGCGAACAGATACGCAGTATTTT
J: TRBJ2-3
size: few
V: TRBV27
D: .

CDR3: CASSLVQEVGEQYF
DNA: TGTGCCAGCAGCTTAGTGCAGGAGGTGGGGGAGCAGTACTTC
J: TRBJ2-7
size: .
V: TRBV7-2
D: .

CDR3: CASSSRAGITQYF
DNA: TGTGCCAGCAGCTCCAGAGCGGGAATTACGCAGTATTTT
J: TRBJ2-3
size: .
V: TRBV7-2
D: TRBD2

CDR3: CASKTRSDTEAFF
DNA: TGTGCCAGTAAGACGAGGAGCGACACTGAAGCTTTCTTT
J: TRBJ1-1
size: .
V: TRBV19
D: .

CDR3: CASSPVGGTIEQFF
DNA: TGTGCCAGCAGCCCCGTGGGGGGCACAATAGAGCAGTTCTTC
J: TRBJ2-1
size: .
V: TRBV5-4
D: .

CDR3: CASSPTTGYEKLFF
DNA: TGTGCCAGCTCACCTACCACAGGGTACGAAAAACTGTTTTTT
J: TRBJ1-4
size: .
V: TRBV18
D: .

CDR3: CATSTYQGLQYF
DNA: TGTGCCACCAGCACCTACCAGGGATTGCAGTATTTT
J: TRBJ2-3
size: few
V: TRBV15
D: .

CDR3: CASRGIQGNYGYTF
DNA: TGTGCCAGCAGGGGGATACAGGGGAACTATGGCTACACCTTC
J: TRBJ1-2
size: .
V: TRBV28
D: TRBD1

CDR3: CASSLTGTVSIYGYTF
DNA: TGTGCCAGCAGTTTGACCGGGACGGTGTCCATCTATGGCTACACCTTC
J: TRBJ1-2
size: .
V: TRBV28
D: .

CDR3: CATSDHPALSASGANVLTF
DNA: TGTGCCACCAGTGACCACCCCGCCCTCAGTGCGTCTGGGGCCAACGTCCTGACTTTC
J: TRBJ2-6
size: .
V: TRBV24-1
D: .